The TCR beta chain described here comes from a study of T cells in Graves' hyperthyroidism and ophthalmopathy. RNA transcripts served as the template for amplifying TCR beta CDR3 regions. The study used the HTBI primer set for a first-round RT-PCR of the TCR CDR3. TCRdb independently ran MiXCR on the multiplex PCR reads; one entry per CDR3 protein. The top ten hold over 15% of the sample, which has around 700,000 distinct CDR3 sequences, roughly a sixth seen once. Germline V gives CDR1 LNHDA, CDR2 SQIVND (reference sequence). This CDR3 has 14 amino acids. Trimming stripped 0 bases from V and 4 bases from J, with 9 bases between.

The chain couples TRBV19 to TRBJ1-1; a possible D gene is TRBD1 (5 bases). The clonotype was recovered from a woman between 45 and 65 years old with Graves' hyperthyroidism that later progressed to Graves' ophthalmopathy. The sequenced material came from blood. The CDR3 coding sequence is TGTGCCAGTAGTATAGACGGGGGTGCCACTGAAGCTTTCTTT. It codes for CASSIDGGATEAFF.